Below, 24 T cell receptor beta chains from the same sample are listed, as sequenced in a study of control samples from healthy donors and cancer patients. The table came from immunoSEQ multiplex PCR; TCRdb's copy has only in-frame clones and leaves some out. In the table there are roughly 50,000 clones, approximately 92% of which are singletons. The sequenced sample was PBMCs. The source is a man aged 30-40 years with colorectal cancer.

Only one count was recorded for this clone. The chain employs TRBV7-9 and TRBJ1-1; D gene ambiguous. Germline CDR1 and CDR2: SEHNR and FQNEAQ (reference sequence). The V and J ends lost 1 base and 4 bases respectively, with 13 bases between them. The CDR3 runs 15 residues. The CDR3 reads CASSLEHPSTTEAFF. The CDR3 DNA reads TGTGCCAGCAGCTTAGAGCATCCTTCCACCACTGAAGCTTTCTTT.

The rearrangement links TRBV11-2 to TRBJ1-4; 9 bases match TRBD1. Germline V lookup: CDR1 SGHAT, CDR2 FQNNGV. The CDR3 is 15 amino acids. V lost 4 bases and J lost 6; bases outside the gene matches: 6. The CDR3 reads CASSSMTGGDEKLFF. CDR3 bases: TGTGCCAGCAGCTCTATGACAGGGGGTGATGAAAAACTGTTTTTT.

The rearrangement links TRBV19 to TRBJ2-2; 14 nucleotides agree with TRBD2. CDR3 length: 18 amino acids. V lost 6 bases to trimming and J lost 2 bases; unmatched junction nucleotides: 8. The germline gives CDR1 LNHDA, CDR2 SQIVND (reference sequence). CDR3 in amino acids: CASRRGTSGGTNTGELFF. The CDR3 nucleotides are TGTGCCAGTAGGAGGGGGACTAGCGGGGGAACTAACACCGGGGAGCTGTTTTTT.

V gene TRBV6-5 combines with J gene TRBJ2-2; TRBD1 matches at 7 bases. The CDR3 spans 14 residues. Germline V CDR1 and CDR2: MNHEY, SVGAGI. The V and J ends lost 7 bases and 4 bases, in that order; junction bases with no gene match: 6. In nucleotides, the CDR3 is TGTGCCAGCACTAGACAGGGTCGCACCGGGGAGCTGTTTTTT. It yields the protein CASTRQGRTGELFF.

This clone has a single count. The V call is TRBV10-1, the J call TRBJ2-3; D unresolved. Per the germline V gene, CDR1 is WNHNN and CDR2 is SYGVQD (reference sequence). The CDR3 length is 15 residues. The V and J ends lost 1 base and 0 bases respectively, with 8 bases between them. CDR3 in DNA: TGCGCCAGCAGTGAGTTTATATATAGCACAGATACGCAGTATTTT. It yields the protein CASSEFIYSTDTQYF.

The rearrangement links TRBV5-1 to TRBJ2-2, with 10 bases matching TRBD1. Unmatched junction bases numbered 1, after V lost 0 bases and J lost 5 bases. Looked up from germline, CDR1 is SGHRS and CDR2 is YFSETQ. The CDR3 totals 15 residues. The DNA for the CDR3 is TGCGCCAGCAGCTTGGTGGGACAGGGGACCGGGGAGCTGTTTTTT. The encoded protein is CASSLVGQGTGELFF. The whole variable domain, filled in from reference TRBV5-1 and TRBJ2-2, reads KAGVTQTPRYLIKTRGQQVTLSCSPISGHRSVSWYQQTPGQGLQFLFEYFSETQRNKGNFPGRFSGRQFSNSRSEMNVSTLELGDSALYLCASSLVGQGTGELFFGEGSRLTVL.

The chain links TRBV29-1 to TRBJ2-1, with D possibly being TRBD2 (6 bases). CDR1 SQVTM and CDR2 ANQGSEA come from the germline V gene. The CDR3 totals 15 residues. Trimming pared 4 bases from V and 8 bases from J, leaving 21 bases between. The CDR3 protein is CSVGRDEEVHDEQFF. CDR3 nucleotides: TGCAGCGTTGGGCGGGACGAGGAGGTCCATGATGAGCAGTTCTTC.

The J gene is TRBJ2-2, the V gene TRBV5-1; tentatively, D is TRBD2 (5 bases). The CDR3 consists of 14 residues. Germline CDR1 reads SGHRS; CDR2 reads YFSETQ. Trimming left V 0 bases short and J 7 bases short, with 10 bases between. CDR3 in DNA: TGCGCCAGCAGCTTGGATCGGGGTCACGGGGAGCTGTTTTTT. It is translated as CASSLDRGHGELFF.

This rearrangement joins TRBV10-2 to TRBJ1-1, with D uncertain. The CDR3 runs 11 residues. The germline V and J ends were trimmed by 6 bases and 0 bases, with 2 bases remaining between them. Germline values: CDR1 WSHSY, CDR2 SAAADI. The CDR3 here is CASRVNTEAFF. The CDR3 DNA follows: TGCGCCAGCAGGGTGAACACTGAAGCTTTCTTT.

This clone was detected only a few times. V gene TRBV4-2 combines with J gene TRBJ2-2; D ambiguous. The CDR3 length is 17 residues. V was clipped by 2 bases and J by 0 bases, with 13 bases between them. CDR1 LGHNA and CDR2 YNFKEQ come from the germline V gene. This CDR3 reads CASSQSFTASNTGELFF. CDR3 coding DNA: TGTGCCAGCAGCCAAAGTTTTACGGCTTCGAACACCGGGGAGCTGTTTTTT.

The V gene is TRBV11-2, the J gene TRBJ2-1, with D unresolved. Germline values: CDR1 SGHAT, CDR2 FQNNGV. CDR3 length: 11 amino acids. V shed 5 bases and J shed 6 bases, with 5 bases lying between them. CDR3 DNA: TGTGCCAGCAGCCGGACCAATGAGCAGTTCTTC. It specifies CASSRTNEQFF.

The chain is built from TRBV9 and TRBJ1-1, with D possibly being TRBD1 (5 bases). The CDR3 totals 15 residues. V lost 3 bases to trimming and J lost 1 base, with 13 bases between them. Per the germline V gene, CDR1 is SGDLS and CDR2 is YYNGEE. The CDR3 DNA sequence: TGTGCCAGCAGCGCTACGGGACGGCGGAACACTGAAGCTTTCTTT. It translates to CASSATGRRNTEAFF. The variable domain in full, completed from reference TRBV9 and TRBJ1-1, reads DSGVTQTPKHLITATGQRVTLRCSPRSGDLSVYWYQQSLDQGLQFLIQYYNGEERAKGNILERFSAQQFPDLHSELNLSSLELGDSALYFCASSATGRRNTEAFFGQGTRLTVV.

This chain connects TRBV6-1 to TRBJ1-3; D gene ambiguous. Germline V gene sequence: CDR1 MNHNS, CDR2 SASEGT. V lost 1 base, J lost 0 bases, and 10 bases lay in between. The CDR3 runs to 16 residues. CDR3 coding DNA: TGTGCCAGCAGTGAAGATCGGCTCTCCTCTGGAAACACCATATATTTT. Its translation is CASSEDRLSSGNTIYF.

The chain combines TRBV20-1 with TRBJ2-3; D might be TRBD2 (6 bases). The V and J ends lost 8 bases and 8 bases respectively, with 14 bases between them. CDR1 is DFQATT, CDR2 SNEGSKA, per germline (reference sequence). There are 11 residues in the CDR3. The CDR3 protein is CSSEGLRTQYF. Written as DNA, the CDR3 is TGCAGTAGCGAGGGACTTCGTACGCAGTATTTT.

This chain joins TRBV19 and TRBJ1-2; D is unresolved. The V and J ends lost 6 bases and 5 bases respectively, with 22 bases between them. Germline V CDR1 and CDR2: LNHDA, SQIVND (reference sequence). The CDR3 has 16 residues. This CDR3 reads CASSTLLGQQSYGYTF. CDR3 nucleotides: TGTGCCAGTAGCACCCTCCTGGGCCAGCAAAGTTATGGCTACACCTTC.

V usage is TRBV7-2 and J usage is TRBJ2-1; no clear D. This CDR3 contains 16 residues. Trimming took 3 bases from V and 1 from J, leaving 13 bases between them. In germline, CDR1 is SGHTA, CDR2 FQGNSA. CDR3 nucleotide sequence: TGTGCCAGCAGCTTCGCTTGGGCGTCTTCCTACAATGAGCAGTTCTTC. Translating gives CASSFAWASSYNEQFF.

The chain employs TRBV18 and TRBJ1-1; maybe TRBD1 (6 bases). V was clipped by 2 bases and J by 0 bases, with 13 bases between them. Germline V gene sequence: CDR1 KGHSH, CDR2 LQKENI. The CDR3 is 16 amino acids. The CDR3 DNA reads TGTGCCAGCTCACCAGGCCAGGGGAGGGTGAACACTGAAGCTTTCTTT. Residues: CASSPGQGRVNTEAFF. Full variable domain (remainder filled in from reference TRBV18 and TRBJ1-1): NAGVMQNPRHLVRRRGQEARLRCSPMKGHSHVYWYRQLPEEGLKFMVYLQKENIIDESGMPKERFSAEFPKEGPSILRIQQVVRGDSAAYFCASSPGQGRVNTEAFFGQGTRLTVV.

Only one count was recorded for this clone. The V and J genes are TRBV10-3 and TRBJ2-7; 12 nucleotides line up with TRBD2. V lost 4 bases, J lost 9 bases, and 13 bases stayed unmatched. CDR3 size: 16 residues. The V gene's germline CDR1 is ENHRY and CDR2 SYGVKD. The CDR3 spells CAISGTTSGGSGGQYF. CDR3 nucleotide sequence: TGTGCCATCAGTGGGACGACTAGCGGGGGCTCTGGGGGGCAGTACTTC.

This chain connects TRBV2 to TRBJ2-3; 7 bases fit TRBD2. The germline CDR1 and CDR2 sequences are SNHLY and FYNNEI. Trimming removed 6 bases from V and 1 base from J; junction bases left unmatched: 7. The CDR3 loop spans 15 amino acids. The CDR3 nucleotides are TGTGCCAGCAGGGAACCGGGGGGAGGCACAGATACGCAGTATTTT. Translation: CASREPGGGTDTQYF.

The chain employs TRBV30 and TRBJ2-6, with 7 bases fitting TRBD1. The junction had 3 bases not matched to a gene; V was cut back by 1 base and J by 0 bases. There are 16 residues in the CDR3. Germline V gene lookup returns CDR1 GTSNPN and CDR2 SVGIG (reference sequence). CDR3 DNA sequence: TGTGCCTGGAGTGGGACAGGCCACTCTGGGGCCAACGTCCTGACTTTC. Residues: CAWSGTGHSGANVLTF.

The V call is TRBV27, the J call TRBJ1-5; maybe TRBD1 (5 bases). CDR1 and CDR2 from the germline V gene are MNHEY and SMNVEV (reference sequence). Trimming took off 0 bases at V and 0 bases at J, with 6 bases between the two ends. The CDR3 is 15 residues long. CDR3 residues: CASSLSGDSNQPQHF. The DNA for the CDR3 is TGTGCCAGCAGTTTATCAGGGGATAGCAATCAGCCCCAGCATTTT.

The chain has TRBV27 and TRBJ1-4; D gene uncertain. V dropped 6 bases and J dropped 4 bases, with 9 bases sitting between them. Germline V CDR1 and CDR2: MNHEY, SMNVEV (reference sequence). The CDR3 sequence is 13 residues long. The CDR3 region is CASRLMGNEKLFF. The CDR3, as DNA: TGTGCCAGCAGATTGATGGGTAATGAAAAACTGTTTTTT.

V gene TRBV9 combines with J gene TRBJ1-1, with 7 positions matching TRBD1. The junction had 10 bases not matched to a gene; V was cut back by 4 bases and J by 4 bases. The CDR3 sequence is 15 residues long. Germline V lookup: CDR1 SGDLS, CDR2 YYNGEE. The CDR3 protein is CASSPYRGVFTEAFF. CDR3 in DNA: TGTGCCAGCAGCCCGTACAGGGGAGTCTTCACTGAAGCTTTCTTT. The entire variable domain, with the rest obtained from reference TRBV9 and TRBJ1-1, is as follows: DSGVTQTPKHLITATGQRVTLRCSPRSGDLSVYWYQQSLDQGLQFLIQYYNGEERAKGNILERFSAQQFPDLHSELNLSSLELGDSALYFCASSPYRGVFTEAFFGQGTRLTVV.

This clone came up once. V gene TRBV5-4 combines with J gene TRBJ1-2; D is ambiguous. The V gene's germline CDR1 is SGHNT and CDR2 YYREEE (reference sequence). The CDR3 runs 12 residues. V gave up 4 bases and J gave up 1 base, with 5 bases separating them. The CDR3 region is CASSTDNYGYTF. The DNA for the CDR3 is TGTGCCAGCAGCACCGATAACTATGGCTACACCTTC.